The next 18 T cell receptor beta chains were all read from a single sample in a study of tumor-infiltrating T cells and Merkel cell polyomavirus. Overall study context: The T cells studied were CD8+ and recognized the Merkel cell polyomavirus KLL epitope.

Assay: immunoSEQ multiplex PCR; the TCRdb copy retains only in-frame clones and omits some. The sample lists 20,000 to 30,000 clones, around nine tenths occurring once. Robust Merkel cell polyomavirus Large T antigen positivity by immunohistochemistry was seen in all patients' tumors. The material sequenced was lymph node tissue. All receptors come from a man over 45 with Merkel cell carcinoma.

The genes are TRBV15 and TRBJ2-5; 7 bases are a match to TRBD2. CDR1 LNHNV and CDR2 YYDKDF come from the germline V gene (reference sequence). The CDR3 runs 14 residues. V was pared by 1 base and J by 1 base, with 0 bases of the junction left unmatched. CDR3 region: CATSRGGGQETQYF. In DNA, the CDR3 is TGTGCCACCAGCAGAGGGGGGGGCCAAGAGACCCAGTACTTC. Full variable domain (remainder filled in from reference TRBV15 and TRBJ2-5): DAMVIQNPRYQVTQFGKPVTLSCSQTLNHNVMYWYQQKSSQAPKLLFHYYDKDFNNEADTPDNFQSRRPNTSFCFLDIRSPGLGDTAMYLCATSRGGGQETQYFGPGTRLLVL.

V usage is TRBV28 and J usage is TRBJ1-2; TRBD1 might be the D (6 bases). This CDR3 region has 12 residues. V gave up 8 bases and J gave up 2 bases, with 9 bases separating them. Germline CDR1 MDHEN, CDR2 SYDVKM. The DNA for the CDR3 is TGTGCCAGCCTCGGACAGAACTATGGCTACACCTTC. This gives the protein CASLGQNYGYTF.

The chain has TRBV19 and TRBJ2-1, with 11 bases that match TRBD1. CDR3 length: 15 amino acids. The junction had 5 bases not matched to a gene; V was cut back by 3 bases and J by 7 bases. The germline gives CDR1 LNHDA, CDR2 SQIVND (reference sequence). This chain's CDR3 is CASSIGQGAGNEQFF. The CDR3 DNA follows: TGTGCCAGTAGTATCGGACAGGGGGCAGGGAATGAGCAGTTCTTC.

CDR3 coding DNA: TGTGCCTGGAAGCGAGGACAGGCTTACGAGCAGTACTTC. It codes for CAWKRGQAYEQYF. This rearrangement joins TRBV30 to TRBJ2-7; 7 bases map to TRBD1. The trim removed 4 bases at V and 4 bases at J, leaving 7 bases unmatched. Germline loops: CDR1 GTSNPN, CDR2 SVGIG (reference sequence). This CDR3 region has 13 residues.

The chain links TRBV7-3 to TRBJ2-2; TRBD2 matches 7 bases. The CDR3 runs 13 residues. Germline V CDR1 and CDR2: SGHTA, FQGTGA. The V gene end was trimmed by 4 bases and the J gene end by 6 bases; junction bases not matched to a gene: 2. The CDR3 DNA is TGTGCCAGCAGCTCGACTAGCTCCGGGGAGCTGTTTTTT. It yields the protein CASSSTSSGELFF. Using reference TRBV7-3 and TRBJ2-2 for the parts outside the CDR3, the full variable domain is GAGVSQTPSNKVTEKGKYVELRCDPISGHTALYWYRQSLGQGPEFLIYFQGTGAADDSGLPNDRFFAVRPEGSVSTLKIQRTERGDSAVYLCASSSTSSGELFFGEGSRLTVL.

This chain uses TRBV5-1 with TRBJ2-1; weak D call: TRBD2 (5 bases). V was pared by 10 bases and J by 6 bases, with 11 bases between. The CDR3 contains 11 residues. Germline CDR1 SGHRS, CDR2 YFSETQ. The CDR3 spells CAVREGNEQFF. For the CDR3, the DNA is TGCGCCGTTCGAGAGGGCAATGAGCAGTTCTTC.

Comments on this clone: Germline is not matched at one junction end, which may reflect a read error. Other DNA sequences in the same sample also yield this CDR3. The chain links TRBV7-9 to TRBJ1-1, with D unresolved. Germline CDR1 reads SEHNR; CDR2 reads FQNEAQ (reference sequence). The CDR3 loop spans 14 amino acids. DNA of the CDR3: TGTGCCAGCAGCCCGGGAGTAGGTACAGACGAAGCCTTCTTT. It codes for CASSPGVGTDEAFF.

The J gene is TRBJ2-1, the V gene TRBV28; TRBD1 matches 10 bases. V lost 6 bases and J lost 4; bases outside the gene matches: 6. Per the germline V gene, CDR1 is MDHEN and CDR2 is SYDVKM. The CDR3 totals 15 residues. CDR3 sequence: CASRQRTGGYNEQFF. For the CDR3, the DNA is TGTGCCAGCAGACAGAGGACAGGGGGTTACAATGAGCAGTTCTTC. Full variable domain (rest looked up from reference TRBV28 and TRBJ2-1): DVKVTQSSRYLVKRTGEKVFLECVQDMDHENMFWYRQDPGLGLRLIYFSYDVKMKEKGDIPEGYSVSREKKERFSLILESASTNQTSMYLCASRQRTGGYNEQFFGPGTRLTVL.

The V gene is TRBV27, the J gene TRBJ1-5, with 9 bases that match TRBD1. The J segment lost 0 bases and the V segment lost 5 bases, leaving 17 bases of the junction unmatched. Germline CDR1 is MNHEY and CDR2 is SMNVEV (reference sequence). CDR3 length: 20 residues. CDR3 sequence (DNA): TGTGCCAGCAGTCTAACCCCGGGGACAGGGCCCCACTATAGCAATCAGCCCCAGCATTTT. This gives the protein CASSLTPGTGPHYSNQPQHF.

CDR3 sequence: CASSQDPGTSGSSYEQYF. For the CDR3, the DNA is TGCGCCAGCAGCCAAGATCCCGGGACTAGCGGGAGCTCCTACGAGCAGTACTTC. The chain links TRBV4-1 to TRBJ2-7, with TRBD2 matching over 14 bases. With V trimmed by 0 bases and J by 0 bases, 4 bases remained unmatched. The germline CDR1 and CDR2 sequences are MGHRA and YSYEKL. The CDR3 loop spans 18 amino acids.

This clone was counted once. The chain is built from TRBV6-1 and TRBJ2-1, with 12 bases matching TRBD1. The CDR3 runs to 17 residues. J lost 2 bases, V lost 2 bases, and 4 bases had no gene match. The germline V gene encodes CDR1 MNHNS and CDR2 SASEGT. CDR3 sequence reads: CASSEFGTGGTYNEQFF. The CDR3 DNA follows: TGTGCCAGCAGTGAATTTGGGACAGGGGGCACCTACAATGAGCAGTTCTTC.

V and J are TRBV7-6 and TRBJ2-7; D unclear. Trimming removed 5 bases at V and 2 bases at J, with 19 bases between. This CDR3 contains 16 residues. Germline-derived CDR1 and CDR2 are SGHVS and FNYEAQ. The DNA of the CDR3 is TGTGCCAGCAGCCCGAACATGGGCAGTATACCCTACGAGCAGTACTTC. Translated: CASSPNMGSIPYEQYF.

The DNA for the CDR3 is TGCGCCAGCAGCTTGAGGGGGACAGGGGGTGATACGCAGTATTTT. It specifies CASSLRGTGGDTQYF. The chain uses TRBV5-1 and TRBJ2-3, with 11 bases fitting TRBD1. The V and J ends lost 1 base and 6 bases, in that order; junction bases with no gene match: 4. The germline gives CDR1 SGHRS, CDR2 YFSETQ. The CDR3 is 15 residues long. The variable domain in full, with the rest retrieved from reference TRBV5-1 and TRBJ2-3, is KAGVTQTPRYLIKTRGQQVTLSCSPISGHRSVSWYQQTPGQGLQFLFEYFSETQRNKGNFPGRFSGRQFSNSRSEMNVSTLELGDSALYLCASSLRGTGGDTQYFGPGTRLTVL.

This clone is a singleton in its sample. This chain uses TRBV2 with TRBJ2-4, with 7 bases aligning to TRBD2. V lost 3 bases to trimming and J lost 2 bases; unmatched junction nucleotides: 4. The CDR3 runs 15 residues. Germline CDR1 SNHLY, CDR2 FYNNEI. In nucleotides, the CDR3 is TGTGCCAGCAGTGAGACCGGGACTACCAAAAACATTCAGTACTTC. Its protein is CASSETGTTKNIQYF.

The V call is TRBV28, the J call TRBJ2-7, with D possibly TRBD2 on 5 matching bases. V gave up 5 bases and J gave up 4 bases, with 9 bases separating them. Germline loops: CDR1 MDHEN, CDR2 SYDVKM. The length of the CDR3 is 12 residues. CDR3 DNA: TGTGCCAGCAGTATCCGGGGTTACGAGCAGTACTTC. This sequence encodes CASSIRGYEQYF.

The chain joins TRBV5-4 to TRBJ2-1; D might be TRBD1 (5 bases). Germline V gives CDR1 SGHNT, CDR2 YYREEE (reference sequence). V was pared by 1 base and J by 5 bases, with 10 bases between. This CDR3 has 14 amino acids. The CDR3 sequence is CASSLPGKNNEQFF. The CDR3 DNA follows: TGTGCCAGCAGCTTGCCAGGGAAAAACAATGAGCAGTTCTTC.

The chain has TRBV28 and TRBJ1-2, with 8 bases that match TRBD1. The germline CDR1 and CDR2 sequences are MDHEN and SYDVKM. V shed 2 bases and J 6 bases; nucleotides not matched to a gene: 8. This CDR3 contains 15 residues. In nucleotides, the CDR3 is TGTGCCAGCAGTTTACCGACAGGGGTCGAGGATGGCTACACCTTC. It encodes CASSLPTGVEDGYTF.

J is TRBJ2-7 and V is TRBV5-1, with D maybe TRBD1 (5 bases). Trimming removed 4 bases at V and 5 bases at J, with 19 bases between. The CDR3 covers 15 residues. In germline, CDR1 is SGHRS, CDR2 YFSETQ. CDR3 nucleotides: TGCGCCAGCAGCGTCGACAGCCCCTCTTGGAACGAGCAGTACTTC. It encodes CASSVDSPSWNEQYF.